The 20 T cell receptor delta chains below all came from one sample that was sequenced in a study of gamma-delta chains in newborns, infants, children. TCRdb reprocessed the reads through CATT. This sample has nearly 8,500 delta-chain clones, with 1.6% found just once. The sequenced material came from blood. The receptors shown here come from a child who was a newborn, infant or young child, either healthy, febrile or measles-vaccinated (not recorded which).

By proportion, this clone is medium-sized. The CDR3 reads CALGEGLPRGTYWGTPGGGDKLIF. The CDR3 DNA reads TGTGCTCTTGGGGAGGGCCTTCCAAGAGGCACCTACTGGGGGACCCCCGGGGGAGGCGATAAACTCATCTTT. The chain links TRDV1 to TRDJ1; the match to TRDD3 covers 9 bases. The CDR3 contains 24 residues. Germline V CDR1 and CDR2: TSWWSYY, QGS. V shed 3 bases, J shed 4 bases, and the junction held 33 bases outside the gene matches.

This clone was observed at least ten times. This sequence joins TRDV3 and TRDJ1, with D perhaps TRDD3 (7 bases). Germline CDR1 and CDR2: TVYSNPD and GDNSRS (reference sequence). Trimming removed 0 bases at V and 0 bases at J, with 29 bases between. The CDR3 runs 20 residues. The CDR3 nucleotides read TGTGCCTTTAGGGGATCGGTCTTCCTTAACTGGGGACCGTACACCGATAAACTCATCTTT. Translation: CAFRGSVFLNWGPYTDKLIF.

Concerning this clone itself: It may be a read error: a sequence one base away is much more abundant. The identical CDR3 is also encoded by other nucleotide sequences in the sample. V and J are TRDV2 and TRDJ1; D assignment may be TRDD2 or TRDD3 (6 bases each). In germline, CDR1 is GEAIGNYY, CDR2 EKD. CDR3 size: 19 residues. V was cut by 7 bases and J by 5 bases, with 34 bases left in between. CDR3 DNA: TGTGCCTGCCGGCCTTCCCCCGTGAAGGACTGGGCGGTCGGTGATAAACTCATCTTT. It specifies CACRPSPVKDWAVGDKLIF.

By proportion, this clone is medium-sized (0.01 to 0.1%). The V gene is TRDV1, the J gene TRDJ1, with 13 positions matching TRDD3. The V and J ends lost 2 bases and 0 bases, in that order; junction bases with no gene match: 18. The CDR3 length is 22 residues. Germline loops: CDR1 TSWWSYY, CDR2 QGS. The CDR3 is CALGEKDLYWGIRRGYTDKLIF. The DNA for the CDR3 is TGTGCTCTTGGGGAAAAGGACCTTTACTGGGGGATACGGAGGGGGTACACCGATAAACTCATCTTT.

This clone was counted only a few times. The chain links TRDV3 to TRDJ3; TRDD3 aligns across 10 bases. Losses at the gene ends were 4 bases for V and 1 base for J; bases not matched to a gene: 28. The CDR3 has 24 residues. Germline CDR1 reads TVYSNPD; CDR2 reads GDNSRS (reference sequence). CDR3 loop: CASSTFPTWHIGGYYSWDTRQMFF. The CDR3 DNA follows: TGTGCCTCCTCTACCTTTCCTACGTGGCATATTGGGGGATACTATTCCTGGGACACCCGACAGATGTTTTTC.

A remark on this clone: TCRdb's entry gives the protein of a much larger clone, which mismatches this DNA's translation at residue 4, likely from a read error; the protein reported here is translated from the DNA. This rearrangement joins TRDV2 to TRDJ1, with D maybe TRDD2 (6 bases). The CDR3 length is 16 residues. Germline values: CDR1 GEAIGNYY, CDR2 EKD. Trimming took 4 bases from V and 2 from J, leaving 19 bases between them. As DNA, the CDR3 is TGTGCCTGTGAAACCGTGGGATTCCTAAAAACCGATAAACTCATCTTT. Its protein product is CACETVGFLKTDKLIF.

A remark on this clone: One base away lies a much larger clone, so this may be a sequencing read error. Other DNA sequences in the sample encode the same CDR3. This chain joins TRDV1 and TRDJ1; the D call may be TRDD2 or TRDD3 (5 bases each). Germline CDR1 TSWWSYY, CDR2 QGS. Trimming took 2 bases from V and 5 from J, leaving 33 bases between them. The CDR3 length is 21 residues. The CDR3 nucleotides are TGTGCTCTTGGGGAAAAATCGGTAACGTACCCTACAACCATGTTGGGGGATAAACTCATCTTT. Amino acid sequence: CALGEKSVTYPTTMLGDKLIF.

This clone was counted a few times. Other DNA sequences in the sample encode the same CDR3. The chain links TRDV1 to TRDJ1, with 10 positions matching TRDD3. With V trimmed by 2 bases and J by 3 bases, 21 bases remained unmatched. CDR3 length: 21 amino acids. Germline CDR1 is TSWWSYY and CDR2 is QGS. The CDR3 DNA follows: TGTGCTCTTGGGGAAATTCCTCTACGGCGTACTGGGGGATTGCTGCCCGATAAACTCATCTTT. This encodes CALGEIPLRRTGGLLPDKLIF.

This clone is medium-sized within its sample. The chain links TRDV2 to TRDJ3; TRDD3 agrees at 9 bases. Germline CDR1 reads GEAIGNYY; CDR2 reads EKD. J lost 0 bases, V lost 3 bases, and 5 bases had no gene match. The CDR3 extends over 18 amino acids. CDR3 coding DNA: TGTGCCTGTGACCTACTGGGGGAACGCTCCTGGGACACCCGACAGATGTTTTTC. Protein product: CACDLLGERSWDTRQMFF.

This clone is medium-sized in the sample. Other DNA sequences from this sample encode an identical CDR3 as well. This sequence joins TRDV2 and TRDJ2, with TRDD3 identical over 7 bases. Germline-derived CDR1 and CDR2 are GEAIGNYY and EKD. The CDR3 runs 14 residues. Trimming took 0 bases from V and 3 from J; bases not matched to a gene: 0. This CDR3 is CACDTWGMTAQLFF. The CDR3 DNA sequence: TGTGCCTGTGACACCTGGGGGATGACAGCACAACTCTTCTTT.

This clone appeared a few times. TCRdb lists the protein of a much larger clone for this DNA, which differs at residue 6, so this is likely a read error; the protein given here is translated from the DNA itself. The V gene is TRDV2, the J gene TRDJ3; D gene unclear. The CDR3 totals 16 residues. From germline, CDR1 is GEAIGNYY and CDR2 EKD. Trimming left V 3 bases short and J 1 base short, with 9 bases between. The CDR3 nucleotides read TGTGCCTGTGACGGGACCGCGTCCTGGGACACCCGACAGATGTTTTTC. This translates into CACDGTASWDTRQMFF.

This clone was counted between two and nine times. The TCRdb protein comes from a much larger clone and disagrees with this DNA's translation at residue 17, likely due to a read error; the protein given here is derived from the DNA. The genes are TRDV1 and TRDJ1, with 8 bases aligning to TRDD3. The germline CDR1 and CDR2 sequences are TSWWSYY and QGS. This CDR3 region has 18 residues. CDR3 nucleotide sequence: TGTGCTCTTGGGGAACGTTGCCTTACTGGGGGGCACACCGATAAACTCACCTTT. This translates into CALGERCLTGGHTDKLTF.

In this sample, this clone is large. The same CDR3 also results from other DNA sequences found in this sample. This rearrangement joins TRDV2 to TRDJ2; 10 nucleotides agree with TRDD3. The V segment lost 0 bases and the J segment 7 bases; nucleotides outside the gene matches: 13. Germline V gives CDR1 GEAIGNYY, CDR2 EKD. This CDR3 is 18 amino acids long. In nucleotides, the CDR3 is TGTGCCTGTGACACCGTAGGGACTGGGGGATCCCTAAGAGCACAACTCTTCTTT. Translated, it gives CACDTVGTGGSLRAQLFF.

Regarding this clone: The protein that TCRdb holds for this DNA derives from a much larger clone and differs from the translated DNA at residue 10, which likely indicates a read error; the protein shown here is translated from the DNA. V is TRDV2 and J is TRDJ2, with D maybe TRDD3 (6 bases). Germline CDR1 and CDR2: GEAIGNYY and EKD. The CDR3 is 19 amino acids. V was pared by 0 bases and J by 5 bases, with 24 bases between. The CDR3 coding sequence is TGTGCCTGTGACACCGGGTTTGCTGGGGTCCAACTCTTAACAGCACAACTCTTCTTT. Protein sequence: CACDTGFAGVQLLTAQLFF.

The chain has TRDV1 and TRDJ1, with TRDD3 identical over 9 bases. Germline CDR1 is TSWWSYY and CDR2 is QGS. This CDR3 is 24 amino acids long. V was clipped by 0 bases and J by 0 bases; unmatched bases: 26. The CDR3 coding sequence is TGTGCTCTTGGGGAACTGTCCCCCCAGGCCCTGAACTGGGGGACCCCGAAGTACACCGATAAACTCATCTTT. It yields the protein CALGELSPQALNWGTPKYTDKLIF.

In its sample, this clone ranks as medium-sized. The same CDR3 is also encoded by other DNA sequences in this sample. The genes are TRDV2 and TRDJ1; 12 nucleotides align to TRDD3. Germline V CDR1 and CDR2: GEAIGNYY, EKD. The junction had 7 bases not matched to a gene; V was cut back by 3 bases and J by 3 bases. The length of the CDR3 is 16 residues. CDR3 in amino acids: CACDDLLGDTADKLIF. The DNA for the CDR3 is TGTGCCTGTGACGACCTACTGGGGGATACAGCCGATAAACTCATCTTT.

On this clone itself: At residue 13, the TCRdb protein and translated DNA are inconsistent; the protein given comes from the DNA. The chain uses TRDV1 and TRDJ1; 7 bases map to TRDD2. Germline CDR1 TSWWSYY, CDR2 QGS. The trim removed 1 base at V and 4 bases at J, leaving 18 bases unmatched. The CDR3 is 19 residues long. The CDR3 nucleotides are TGTGCTCTTGGGGAACCACTTTCCTACGTGGTGGGGTATGGCGATAAACTCATCTTT. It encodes CALGEPLSYVVGYGDKLIF.

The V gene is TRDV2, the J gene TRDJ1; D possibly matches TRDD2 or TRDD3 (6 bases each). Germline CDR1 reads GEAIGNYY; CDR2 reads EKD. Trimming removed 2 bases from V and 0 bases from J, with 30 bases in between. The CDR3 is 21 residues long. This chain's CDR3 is CACDILRALGTTIKYTDKLIF. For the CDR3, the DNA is TGTGCCTGTGACATCCTACGTGCGCTGGGGACTACCATAAAATACACCGATAAACTCATCTTT.

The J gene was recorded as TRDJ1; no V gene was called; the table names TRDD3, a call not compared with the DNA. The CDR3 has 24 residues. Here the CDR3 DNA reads TGTGCTCGTGGGGCCTCGGCCTCTTCTCGACAGGGGATACGGGTCTCATCGAGGTGCGATAAACTCATCTTT. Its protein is CARGASASSRQGIRVSSRCDKLIF.

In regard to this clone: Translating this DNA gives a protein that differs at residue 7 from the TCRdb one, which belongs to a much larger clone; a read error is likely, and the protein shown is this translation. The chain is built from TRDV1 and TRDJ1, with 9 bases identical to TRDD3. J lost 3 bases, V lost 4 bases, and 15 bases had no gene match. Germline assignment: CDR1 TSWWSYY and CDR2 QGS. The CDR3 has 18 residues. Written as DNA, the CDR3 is TGTGCTCTTGGGGGGGTTCCCACGAGGGGATACGGAGCCGATAAACTCATCTTT. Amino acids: CALGGVPTRGYGADKLIF.